Listed here are 20 T cell receptor beta chains from one sample, sequenced in a study of identical twins (dated by TCRdb to 2015 to 2016). Library preparation used 5' RACE. The instrument was an Illumina HiSeq 2000. TCRdb reprocessing: public reads trimmed at Q25 with fastp, clones called with MiXCR, in-frame beta chains kept. One record per CDR3 amino acid sequence lists the most common genes and DNA. In this sample the table shows about 340,000 distinct CDR3 sequences, approximately 13% of which occur a single time. The ten largest make up more than 6% of the sample. The same sample was also studied in work on yellow fever vaccine responses in identical twins.

What was sequenced was CD8+ T cells sorted from blood. Every receptor here comes from a woman in her late teens or twenties in good health.

The chain joins TRBV7-9 to TRBJ2-1; 9 bases match TRBD1. The CDR3 consists of 14 residues. V lost 5 bases, J lost 8 bases, and 7 bases stayed unmatched. From germline, CDR1 is SEHNR and CDR2 FQNEAQ (reference sequence). The CDR3 is CASSRRDRADEQFF. CDR3 DNA: TGTGCCAGCAGCCGCCGGGACAGGGCTGATGAGCAGTTCTTC.

This clonotype was seen repeatedly, ten times or more. This chain joins TRBV7-9 and TRBJ2-4, with D hard to call. The germline CDR1 and CDR2 sequences are SEHNR and FQNEAQ (reference sequence). The CDR3 length is 15 residues. Trimming cost V 4 bases and J 2 bases, with 12 bases left between them. As DNA, the CDR3 is TGTGCCAGCAGCTCTACGGTAGTTTCCAAAAACATTCAGTACTTC. Encoded protein: CASSSTVVSKNIQYF.

This clonotype was observed many times. The chain combines TRBV12-3 or TRBV12-4 with TRBJ2-4, with 8 bases matching TRBD1. The CDR3 extends over 15 amino acids. V shed 6 bases and J 7 bases; nucleotides not matched to a gene: 11. Here the CDR3 DNA reads TGTGCCAGCAGCCACTCGGGACAGGAGTTGAACATTCAGTACTTC. It yields the protein CASSHSGQELNIQYF.

On this clonotype: An end of the junction does not agree with germline; a read error may underlie this. The J gene is TRBJ2-4, the V gene TRBV28, with TRBD2 matching over 8 bases. This CDR3 has 13 amino acids. CDR1 and CDR2 from the germline V gene are MDHEN and SYDVKM. The CDR3 nucleotides are TGTGCCAGCAGTGTGGACCCCGGGAGGGTCTTGGACTTC. It yields the protein CASSVDPGRVLDF.

This clonotype has more than one count but fewer than ten. The chain has TRBV20-1 and TRBJ2-1; 8 nucleotides match TRBD1. Germline lookup yields CDR1 DFQATT and CDR2 SNEGSKA (reference sequence). Germline trimming cut 4 bases from V and 8 bases from J; bases unmatched to any gene: 7. The CDR3 runs 13 residues. CDR3 coding DNA: TGCAGTGCTACAGCGACAGGGGAGGATGAGCAGTTCTTC. Residues: CSATATGEDEQFF.

In its sample, this clonotype was seen a few times. The V gene is TRBV14, the J gene TRBJ2-1; possible D gene TRBD2, 6 bases. Deletions cut 4 bases from V and 2 bases from J, with 24 bases between. This CDR3 comprises 19 residues. CDR1 and CDR2 (germline): SGHDN, FVKESK. CDR3 in DNA: TGTGCCAGCAGCCTAGGGGACGGGGCACTAGCTACCCCCTACAATGAGCAGTTCTTC. Its translation: CASSLGDGALATPYNEQFF. Together with reference TRBV14 and TRBJ2-1, the CDR3 gives the full variable domain: EAGVTQFPSHSVIEKGQTVTLRCDPISGHDNLYWYRRVMGKEIKFLLHFVKESKQDESGMPNNRFLAERTGGTYSTLKVQPAELEDSGVYFCASSLGDGALATPYNEQFFGPGTRLTVL.

V gene TRBV27 combines with J gene TRBJ2-7; D is perhaps TRBD2 (7 bases). The CDR3 consists of 14 residues. In germline, CDR1 is MNHEY, CDR2 SMNVEV (reference sequence). Trimming took off 6 bases at V and 4 bases at J, with 16 bases between the two ends. CDR3 coding DNA: TGTGCCAGCAGCCCCGGGGGGCCACCTTACGAGCAGTACTTC. This gives the protein CASSPGGPPYEQYF.

The rearrangement joins TRBV14 to TRBJ1-1; D is ambiguous. Germline lookup yields CDR1 SGHDN and CDR2 FVKESK. Trimming cost V 0 bases and J 0 bases, with 8 bases left between them. The CDR3 has 15 residues. CDR3 DNA: TGTGCCAGCAGCCAAGAAACATGGATGAACACTGAAGCTTTCTTT. This sequence encodes CASSQETWMNTEAFF.

In its sample, this clonotype was seen many times. The chain links TRBV29-1 to TRBJ2-5, with 9 bases fitting TRBD2. The CDR3 spans 14 residues. The trim removed 1 base at V and 3 bases at J, leaving 3 bases unmatched. Germline-derived CDR1 and CDR2 are SQVTM and ANQGSEA. The CDR3 DNA sequence: TGCAGCGTTGAAGGAGGACTAGCGAAAGAGACCCAGTACTTC. Protein product: CSVEGGLAKETQYF.

The chain couples TRBV4-1 to TRBJ2-3; maybe TRBD2 (6 bases). Trimming cost V 10 bases and J 4 bases, with 18 bases left between them. The CDR3 consists of 14 residues. Per germline, CDR1 MGHRA and CDR2 YSYEKL. This chain's CDR3 is CATDSGRLADTQYF. The DNA for the CDR3 is TGCGCCACAGATAGCGGCCGCCTGGCAGATACGCAGTATTTT.

This clonotype was seen a few times. The V and J genes are TRBV9 and TRBJ1-6, with D perhaps matching TRBD1 (6 bases). The CDR3 is 15 residues long. Trimming took off 0 bases at V and 6 bases at J, with 10 bases between the two ends. Looked up from germline, CDR1 is SGDLS and CDR2 is YYNGEE. The CDR3 DNA sequence: TGTGCCAGCAGCGTAGGGGGGCTCGGTAATTCACCCCTCCACTTT. Encoded protein: CASSVGGLGNSPLHF.

This clonotype came up a few times. The chain uses TRBV6-4 and TRBJ2-2, with D unclear. V lost 0 bases, J lost 4 bases, and 3 bases lay in between. The V gene's germline CDR1 is MRHNA and CDR2 SNTAGT. The CDR3 runs to 13 residues. CDR3 sequence: CASSDSSTGELFF. The CDR3 region has the DNA TGTGCCAGCAGTGACTCTAGCACCGGGGAGCTGTTTTTT.

V is TRBV5-1 and J is TRBJ2-3; the D is unclear. Germline CDR1 SGHRS, CDR2 YFSETQ. Between the trimmed V and J ends, which lost 4 bases and 2 bases, there was a span of 11 bases. The CDR3 spans 14 residues. This chain's CDR3 is CASSIVEATDTQYF. CDR3 sequence (DNA): TGCGCCAGCAGCATTGTAGAGGCCACAGATACGCAGTATTTT.

The chain carries TRBV20-1 and TRBJ2-7; TRBD2 aligns across 11 bases. The CDR3 contains 20 residues. J gave up 7 bases and V 2 bases, and 25 bases lay outside the gene matches. CDR1 and CDR2 from the germline V gene are DFQATT and SNEGSKA (reference sequence). The CDR3 spells CSARPEPGLAELPHLREQYF. CDR3 bases: TGCAGTGCTAGACCTGAACCGGGACTAGCGGAACTACCCCACCTACGAGAGCAGTACTTC.

The V and J genes are TRBV19 and TRBJ1-2; D remains unclear. The V gene lost 2 bases and the J gene lost 6 bases, with 7 bases spanning the gap. Germline CDR1 LNHDA, CDR2 SQIVND (reference sequence). This CDR3 spans 12 amino acids. Here the CDR3 reads CASSIWQDGYTF. As DNA, the CDR3 is TGTGCCAGTAGTATATGGCAGGATGGCTACACCTTC.

J is TRBJ2-1 and V is TRBV20-1; D perhaps matches TRBD2 (6 bases). Between the trimmed V and J ends, which lost 5 bases and 3 bases, there was a span of 20 bases. Per the germline V gene, CDR1 is DFQATT and CDR2 is SNEGSKA (reference sequence). The CDR3 covers 16 residues. The CDR3 loop is CSAPFEGLAFYNEQFF. CDR3 sequence (DNA): TGCAGTGCTCCGTTCGAGGGGCTAGCGTTCTACAATGAGCAGTTCTTC.

The chain links TRBV18 to TRBJ2-7; the D gene could be TRBD1 or TRBD2 (5 bases each). The CDR3 is 14 residues long. V was cut by 5 bases and J by 2 bases, with 13 bases left in between. From germline, CDR1 is KGHSH and CDR2 LQKENI. CDR3 nucleotide sequence: TGTGCCAGCTCATCAACCGGGGCCACCTACGAGCAGTACGTC. It specifies CASSSTGATYEQYV.

This clonotype was detected ten times or more. This CDR3 reads CASSLGTRYEQYF. The DNA of the CDR3 is TGCGCCAGCAGCTTGGGGACCCGCTACGAGCAGTACTTC. The chain is built from TRBV5-1 and TRBJ2-7; no reliable D call. The CDR3 extends over 13 amino acids. Germline V CDR1 and CDR2: SGHRS, YFSETQ. Trimming cost V 0 bases and J 3 bases, with 7 bases left between them. The variable domain in full, with the rest retrieved from reference TRBV5-1 and TRBJ2-7, is KAGVTQTPRYLIKTRGQQVTLSCSPISGHRSVSWYQQTPGQGLQFLFEYFSETQRNKGNFPGRFSGRQFSNSRSEMNVSTLELGDSALYLCASSLGTRYEQYFGPGTRLTVT.

This clonotype was observed many times. The genes are TRBV12-3 or TRBV12-4 and TRBJ2-5, with 7 bases lining up with TRBD2. The trim removed 7 bases at V and 2 bases at J, leaving 7 bases unmatched. This CDR3 region has 14 residues. The CDR3 bases are TGTGCCAGCATACAGGAGCGGGAACAAGAGACCCAGTACTTC. Translating gives CASIQEREQETQYF.

This clonotype was seen only a few times. This chain links TRBV12-3 or TRBV12-4 with TRBJ2-1; D call uncertain. The CDR3 has 15 amino acids. V was clipped by 4 bases and J by 3 bases, with 13 bases between them. CDR3 in DNA: TGTGCCAGCAGTTCCCCGGTGGACGTCTACAATGAGCAGTTCTTC. Protein: CASSSPVDVYNEQFF.